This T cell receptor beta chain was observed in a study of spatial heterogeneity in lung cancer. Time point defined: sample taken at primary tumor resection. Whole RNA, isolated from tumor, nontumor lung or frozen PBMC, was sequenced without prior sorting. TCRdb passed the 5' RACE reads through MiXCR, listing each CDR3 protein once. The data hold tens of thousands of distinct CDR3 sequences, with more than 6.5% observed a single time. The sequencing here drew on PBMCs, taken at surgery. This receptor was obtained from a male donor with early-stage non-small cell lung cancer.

The CDR3 here is CASWPMGGHNEQFF. The CDR3 DNA sequence: TGCGCCAGCTGGCCCATGGGGGGGCATAATGAGCAGTTCTTC. J is TRBJ2-1 and V is TRBV5-1; tentative D call: TRBD2 (7 bases). Germline-derived CDR1 and CDR2 are SGHRS and YFSETQ. The V end was cut by 7 bases, the J end by 7 bases, with 18 bases between. CDR3 length equals 14 residues.